This TCR beta chain was recorded in a study of early T cells in non-severe SARS-CoV-2 infection (dated by TCRdb to about 2021). About the investigation overall: Bulk RNA from unsorted whole blood was used for TCR sequencing, so alpha and beta chains could not be paired.

Libraries were constructed by 5' RACE. Sequencing relied on a NextSeq 500. Unique molecular identifiers were attached to individual cDNA molecules in the TCR library protocol so that sequencing error and PCR bias could be corrected. Sequencing covered both TCR alpha and beta chains, and within each sample the abundances of alpha and beta sequences were tightly co-correlated. In the paper's pipeline: V gene, J gene and CDR3 annotation of TCR sequences was performed with Decombinator V4. Expanded TCRs were defined as changing significantly between any two time points under a Poisson model with p below 0.0001. TCR abundances were normalised to the total number of TCRs sequenced in each sample and reported as counts per million. MAIT TCRs were defined by TRAV1-2 paired with TRAJ12, TRAJ20 or TRAJ33, and iNKT TCRs by TRAV10 paired with TRAJ18. VDJdb, accessed on 1 November 2021, was searched for TCRs annotated for CMV, EBV and SARS-CoV-2, and TCRs annotated for more than one antigen were excluded. TCRdb applied fastp at Q25 and MiXCR to the public reads, then kept only in-frame beta chains. Rows with one shared CDR3 protein collapse into an entry with the most common genes and DNA. The V and J calls were not made by the authors but by TCRdb's processing. This sample lists under 85,000 distinct CDR3 sequences; about 5% were detected once. The top ten clonotypes cover approximately 7% of the sample.

CDR3 length: 13 amino acids, cysteine to phenylalanine. Only CDR3 DNA is held: 39 bases, read in frame from base 1. Reading the germline V gene gives CDR1 MGHRA and CDR2 YSYEKL. Trimming at the junction amounts to 0 bases on V and 3 bases on J, and the germline ends lie 5 bases apart. Set within a cohort of healthcare workers in London, UK, this nested case-control study involved weekly PCR testing of nasopharyngeal swabs along with blood sampling. Healthcare workers were enrolled in the week of the UK lockdown, from 23 to 31 March 2020, and were followed every week for up to roughly 15 weeks. This clonotype has a count of ten or more. Its specific antigen is unknown. Base qualities are missing; no much larger clone stands one base away. Paper-wide results and their limitations: VDJdb matching was skewed toward anti-spike CD8 responses, so virus-specific expansions were likely underestimated and private and CD4 specificities were missed.

This specimen was whole blood, taken at baseline. The rearranged chain carries TRBV4-1 and TRBJ2-5, with no reliable assignment of the D segment. This clonotype was obtained from an adult who was a healthcare worker with PCR-confirmed SARS-CoV-2 infection or an uninfected control (not recorded which). The DNA sequence reads TGCGCCAGCAGCCAAGATGGAGAAGAGACCCAGTACTTC. This translates into CASSQDGEETQYF.